This TCR beta chain was captured in a study of T cell responses to AZD1222 COVID-19 vaccine. Broader study findings: Most donors were white British and more were female, and clonal diversity was possibly underestimated.

CDR3 length: 12 amino acids. Deletions cut 4 bases from V and 0 bases from J, with 3 bases between. Per the germline V gene, CDR1 is KGHDR and CDR2 is SFDVKD. Repertoires were generated with immunoSEQ multiplex PCR, while TCRdb's copy carries only in-frame clones and drops some. The profile covers approximately 70,000 clones, with about nine tenths appearing a single time and approximately 25% taken by the ten largest. On this clone: Its target is not known.

The input for sequencing was peripheral blood, taken on day 0 of AZD1222 vaccination. This chain links TRBV24-1 with TRBJ2-7; the D is unclear. The receptor's source is an adult in good health. The CDR3 is CATSDSSYEQYF. The CDR3 bases are TGTGCCACCAGTGACAGCTCCTACGAGCAGTACTTC.